The 30 T cell receptor beta chains below were found in one sample sequenced in a study of blood T cells in healthy people across ages (dated by TCRdb to 2013 to 2016). The library was obtained by 5' RACE. Sequencing used an Illumina HiSeq 2500. The second PCR ran for about 6 to 11 cycles and used a J-beta primer mix along with a sample-barcoded 5' primer. Through fastp at Q25 and MiXCR, TCRdb rebuilt clones from the public reads, retaining in-frame beta chains. Under each unique CDR3 protein, matching rows form one entry showing the most common genes and DNA. The sample profile shows about 670,000 distinct CDR3 sequences; under 65% of them were found once. Roughly 14% of the sample rests with the top ten. What was sequenced was blood. The receptors here all came from a woman older than 75 in good health.

The rearrangement joins TRBV7-3 to TRBJ1-5; D ambiguous. CDR1 SGHTA and CDR2 FQGTGA come from the germline V gene. The CDR3 contains 13 residues. Trimming took 5 bases from V and 7 from J, leaving 12 bases between them. The CDR3 sequence is CASSVGADQPQHF. CDR3 nucleotides: TGTGCCAGCAGCGTGGGAGCGGACCAGCCCCAGCATTTT.

For this clonotype: It may be a read error: a sequence one base away is much more abundant. V usage is TRBV5-5 and J usage is TRBJ2-1; D remains ambiguous. The end of the DNA is better explained by TRBJ2-7, so the J call may be wrong. The V gene's germline CDR1 is SGHKS and CDR2 YYEKEE (reference sequence). The CDR3 runs 13 residues. CDR3 amino acids: CTSSLALFYEQYF. CDR3 in DNA: TGTACCAGCAGCTTGGCCCTCTTCTACGAGCAGTACTTC.

To note about this clonotype: This may be a read error, as it is one base from a much larger clone. The CDR3 nucleotides are TGTACCTGGAGTCTACAAAACATTCAGTACTTC. It is translated as CTWSLQNIQYF. This rearrangement joins TRBV30 to TRBJ2-4; D is uncertain. From germline, CDR1 is GTSNPN and CDR2 SVGIG (reference sequence). CDR3 size: 11 residues. The full variable domain, completed using reference TRBV30 and TRBJ2-4, is SQTIHQWPATLVQPVGSPLSLECTVEGTSNPNLYWYRQAAGRGLQLLFYSVGIGQISSEVPQNLSASRPQDRQFILSSKKLLLSDSGFYLCTWSLQNIQYFGAGTRLSVL.

The chain couples TRBV11-1 to TRBJ2-3; tentatively, D is TRBD1 (6 bases). Germline V gene sequence: CDR1 SGHAT, CDR2 FQDESV (reference sequence). V lost 7 bases and J lost 8, with 13 bases in between. The CDR3 runs 12 residues. The CDR3 loop is CASTVQQGTQYF. The CDR3 nucleotides are TGTGCCAGCACCGTCCAACAGGGTACGCAGTATTTT. Full variable domain (rest looked up from reference TRBV11-1 and TRBJ2-3): EAEVAQSPRYKITEKSQAVAFWCDPISGHATLYWYRQILGQGPELLVQFQDESVVDDSQLPKDRFSAERLKGVDSTLKIQPAELGDSAMYLCASTVQQGTQYFGPGTRLTVL.

The table lists this clonotype with many counts. The V and J genes are TRBV5-1 and TRBJ1-2; TRBD1 might be the D (5 bases). The germline gives CDR1 SGHRS, CDR2 YFSETQ. The CDR3 totals 13 residues. V dropped 0 bases and J dropped 6 bases, with 9 bases sitting between them. This chain's CDR3 is CASSLGQHDGYTF. The CDR3 coding sequence is TGCGCCAGCAGCTTGGGACAGCACGATGGCTACACCTTC.

The gene calls are TRBV11-1 and TRBJ2-7, with D possibly matching TRBD1 (5 bases). Germline V gene data show CDR1 as SGHAT and CDR2 as FQDESV (reference sequence). The CDR3 totals 15 residues. Between the trimmed V and J ends, which lost 2 bases and 0 bases, there was a span of 11 bases. The DNA of the CDR3 is TGTGCCAGCAGCTTACAAGGGGTTGGCTCCTACGAGCAGTACTTC. Translating it yields CASSLQGVGSYEQYF.

In this sample, this clonotype turned up many times. The V and J genes are TRBV20-1 and TRBJ2-1; 14 bases fit TRBD2. The CDR3 is 17 amino acids. Germline loops: CDR1 DFQATT, CDR2 SNEGSKA (reference sequence). Trimming took 1 base from V and 3 from J; bases not matched to a gene: 5. The CDR3 DNA follows: TGCAGTGCTAGAGGAAGACTAGCGGGGGGGCTCTACAATGAGCAGTTCTTC. This translates into CSARGRLAGGLYNEQFF.

This clonotype was found many times. J is TRBJ2-1 and V is TRBV7-2; 11 nucleotides align to TRBD2. The CDR3 contains 15 residues. CDR1 SGHTA and CDR2 FQGNSA come from the germline V gene. V shed 6 bases, J shed 4 bases, and the junction held 5 bases outside the gene matches. The CDR3 protein is CASRTTSGGYNEQFF. CDR3 DNA sequence: TGTGCCAGCAGAACAACTAGCGGGGGATACAATGAGCAGTTCTTC.

The chain uses TRBV7-3 and TRBJ2-5; the match to TRBD2 covers 15 bases. The V and J ends lost 1 base and 11 bases, in that order; junction bases with no gene match: 8. The germline V gene encodes CDR1 SGHTA and CDR2 FQGTGA. The CDR3 is made up of 16 amino acids. Written as DNA, the CDR3 is TGTGCCAGCAGCTTAAGGACTAGCGGGAGGGAGGGTCAGCAGTACTTC. It translates to CASSLRTSGREGQQYF.

This clonotype was seen at least ten times. The chain combines TRBV29-1 with TRBJ2-1; tentatively, D is TRBD1 (5 bases). From germline, CDR1 is SQVTM and CDR2 ANQGSEA. The CDR3 loop spans 13 amino acids. V shed 7 bases and J shed 4 bases, with 14 bases lying between them. The CDR3 nucleotides read TGCAGCGAAAAAGGACAACTATACAATGAGCAGTTCTTC. This codes for CSEKGQLYNEQFF.

V usage is TRBV29-1 and J usage is TRBJ2-2, with D unresolved. The CDR3 loop spans 13 amino acids. V lost 7 bases, J lost 4 bases, and 13 bases lay in between. Germline CDR1 SQVTM, CDR2 ANQGSEA. The CDR3 spells CSGLNRSTGELFF. The CDR3 coding sequence is TGCAGCGGTCTTAATAGAAGCACCGGGGAGCTGTTTTTT.

This clonotype was detected only a few times. This chain uses TRBV20-1 with TRBJ2-2; either TRBD1 or TRBD2 may supply D (5 bases each). Germline CDR1 and CDR2: DFQATT and SNEGSKA (reference sequence). This CDR3 region has 15 residues. V was cut by 0 bases and J by 1 base, with 9 bases left in between. This CDR3 is CSAREPGQNTGELFF. In DNA form, the CDR3 reads TGCAGTGCTAGAGAACCGGGGCAGAACACCGGGGAGCTGTTTTTT.

This chain connects TRBV7-2 to TRBJ2-5, with TRBD1 matching over 8 bases. Near its end, the DNA agrees better with TRBJ2-7, so the J call may be wrong. Per the germline V gene, CDR1 is SGHTA and CDR2 is FQGNSA. The CDR3 consists of 15 residues. The DNA of the CDR3 is TGTGCCAGCAGCTCCACGGGACAGGCCCCCTACGAGCAGTACTTC. This sequence encodes CASSSTGQAPYEQYF.

In regard to this clonotype: Given a much more abundant clone one base away, this may be a read error. V and J are TRBV28 and TRBJ2-4; perhaps TRBD1 as D (5 bases). Germline V gene data show CDR1 as MDHEN and CDR2 as SYDVKM. This CDR3 is built from 15 residues. The CDR3 bases are TGTGCCAGCAGGCCCCCCGGGCAGGGAAAAAACAGTCAGTACTTC. Protein: CASRPPGQGKNSQYF.

The chain uses TRBV11-2 and TRBJ1-2; D is possibly TRBD1 (5 bases). This CDR3 is built from 15 residues. CDR1 SGHAT and CDR2 FQNNGV come from the germline V gene. Trimming took off 5 bases at V and 3 bases at J, with 16 bases between the two ends. The CDR3 here is CASSLGRVNDYGYTF. In DNA form, the CDR3 reads TGTGCCAGCAGCCTGGGACGGGTTAACGACTATGGCTACACCTTC.

This clonotype was counted at least ten times. V and J are TRBV27 and TRBJ1-5, with 8 bases lining up with TRBD1. Losses at the gene ends were 8 bases for V and 4 bases for J; bases not matched to a gene: 7. Germline assignment: CDR1 MNHEY and CDR2 SMNVEV (reference sequence). CDR3 length: 14 amino acids. CDR3 nucleotides: TGTGCCAGCGCCAGACAGGGGACAAATCAGCCCCAGCATTTT. It is translated as CASARQGTNQPQHF.

This chain links TRBV3-1 with TRBJ1-2; no definite D call. V was pared by 4 bases and J by 8 bases, with 20 bases between. The V gene's germline CDR1 is LGHDT and CDR2 YNNKEL (reference sequence). The CDR3 has 15 residues. Written as DNA, the CDR3 is TGTGCCAGCAGCCCTCCCCCGACACCACGCTGGGGCTACACCTTC. It is translated as CASSPPPTPRWGYTF. The entire variable domain, with the rest obtained from reference TRBV3-1 and TRBJ1-2, is as follows: DTAVSQTPKYLVTQMGNDKSIKCEQNLGHDTMYWYKQDSKKFLKIMFSYNNKELIINETVPNRFSPKSPDKAHLNLHINSLELGDSAVYFCASSPPPTPRWGYTFGSGTRLTVV.

The chain recombines TRBV6-5 with TRBJ2-5, with D perhaps TRBD1 (6 bases). The germline V and J ends were trimmed by 5 bases and 0 bases, with 16 bases remaining between them. The CDR3 has 16 residues. CDR1 and CDR2 (germline): MNHEY, SVGAGI. This CDR3 is CASSPGTTNYQETQYF. CDR3 nucleotides: TGTGCCAGCAGTCCAGGGACAACGAATTACCAAGAGACCCAGTACTTC.

Many counts were recorded for this clonotype. This may be a read error: a much more frequent sequence differs by one nucleotide. The chain links TRBV20-1 to TRBJ2-1, with D perhaps TRBD2 (5 bases). The tail of the sequence fits TRBJ2-7 better, so the J call may be wrong. CDR3 size: 13 residues. Germline values: CDR1 DFQATT, CDR2 SNEGSKA (reference sequence). CDR3 in amino acids: CSVEGFSYNEQYF. CDR3 in DNA: TGCAGTGTTGAGGGTTTCTCCTACAATGAGCAGTACTTC.

Many counts were recorded for this clonotype. This chain joins TRBV6-1 and TRBJ2-7; TRBD2 matches 7 bases. The CDR3 consists of 16 residues. Trimming at V came to 3 bases and at J to 2 bases, leaving 10 bases not matched to a gene. Germline lookup yields CDR1 MNHNS and CDR2 SASEGT. The CDR3 loop reads CASSESGTTRAYEQYF. CDR3 DNA sequence: TGTGCCAGCAGTGAGTCCGGGACTACACGGGCCTACGAGCAGTACTTC.

The chain combines TRBV27 with TRBJ1-2; 11 bases fit TRBD1. The CDR3 spans 15 residues. J gave up 4 bases and V 5 bases, and 6 bases lay outside the gene matches. In germline, CDR1 is MNHEY, CDR2 SMNVEV (reference sequence). CDR3 in DNA: TGTGCCAGCAGTGTGGACAGGGGGCTCGCCTATGGCTACACCTTC. This sequence encodes CASSVDRGLAYGYTF.

This clonotype showed up many times. The chain links TRBV12-3 or TRBV12-4 to TRBJ2-7, with 7 positions matching TRBD1. Trimming cost V 4 bases and J 2 bases; bases outside gene matches: 11. This CDR3 region has 16 residues. CDR3 residues: CASSSSPGQRAYEQYF. The CDR3 coding sequence is TGTGCCAGCAGTTCCTCGCCGGGACAGAGAGCCTACGAGCAGTACTTC.

The chain employs TRBV7-8 and TRBJ2-1; 15 bases align to TRBD2. With V trimmed by 1 base and J by 2 bases, 0 bases remained unmatched. CDR3 size: 17 residues. Germline assignment: CDR1 SGHVS and CDR2 FQNEAQ. In nucleotides, the CDR3 is TGTGCCAGCAGCTTAGGGACTAGCGGGGGGGCCTACAATGAGCAGTTCTTC. This encodes CASSLGTSGGAYNEQFF. The full variable domain, in which reference TRBV7-8 and TRBJ2-1 provide the parts outside the CDR3, is GAGVSQSPRYKVAKRGQDVALRCDPISGHVSLFWYQQALGQGPEFLTYFQNEAQLDKSGLPSDRFFAERPEGSVSTLKIQRTQQEDSAVYLCASSLGTSGGAYNEQFFGPGTRLTVL.

This clonotype was observed at least ten times. The chain combines TRBV20-1 with TRBJ2-3, with 10 nucleotides matching TRBD2. After removal of 6 bases from V and 5 bases from J, the junction contained 5 bases not matched to a gene. The CDR3 runs 13 residues. Germline values: CDR1 DFQATT, CDR2 SNEGSKA (reference sequence). The CDR3 DNA follows: TGCAGTGCCCAGAGCGGGGGGGGAGATACGCAGTATTTT. Its translation is CSAQSGGGDTQYF.

This clonotype has at least ten counts. This sequence joins TRBV29-1 and TRBJ2-6; D is undetermined. Trimming cost V 6 bases and J 0 bases, with 15 bases left between them. Germline V gives CDR1 SQVTM, CDR2 ANQGSEA. The CDR3 spans 16 residues. The DNA of the CDR3 is TGCAGCGTCGCCCCCCAACGAAGCTCTGGGGCCAACGTCCTGACTTTC. Protein: CSVAPQRSSGANVLTF.

The chain has TRBV20-1 and TRBJ1-4; 12 bases are shared with TRBD1. The CDR3 sequence is 18 residues long. CDR1 and CDR2 from the germline V gene are DFQATT and SNEGSKA (reference sequence). V lost 5 bases and J lost 5; bases outside the gene matches: 15. In nucleotides, the CDR3 is TGCAGTGCTCGCACTCCCGGGACAGGGGGCTCCTTAAATGAAAAACTGTTTTTT. Translated: CSARTPGTGGSLNEKLFF.

This clonotype was seen at least ten times. V usage is TRBV29-1 and J usage is TRBJ2-5; no reliable D call. Trimming removed 3 bases at V and 5 bases at J, with 16 bases between. The V gene's germline CDR1 is SQVTM and CDR2 ANQGSEA. There are 14 residues in the CDR3. In DNA form, the CDR3 reads TGCAGCGTTGAGGCCTATATAAAGCTTGAGACCCAGTACTTC. Translating it yields CSVEAYIKLETQYF.

This clonotype was observed at least ten times. The chain recombines TRBV20-1 with TRBJ2-1, with 8 nucleotides matching TRBD2. The CDR3 length is 15 residues. The V gene end was trimmed by 6 bases and the J gene end by 0 bases; junction bases not matched to a gene: 7. In germline, CDR1 is DFQATT, CDR2 SNEGSKA (reference sequence). In DNA, the CDR3 is TGCAGTGCAAAGGTCCTAGCGGGCTCCTACAATGAGCAGTTCTTC. Encoded protein: CSAKVLAGSYNEQFF.

This chain uses TRBV4-1 with TRBJ2-2; 9 bases agree with TRBD1. J lost 5 bases, V lost 0 bases, and 4 bases had no gene match. This CDR3 spans 16 amino acids. CDR1 MGHRA and CDR2 YSYEKL come from the germline V gene. CDR3 coding DNA: TGCGCCAGCAGCCAAGATGGACAGGGGTATACCGGGGAGCTGTTTTTT. Its translation is CASSQDGQGYTGELFF.

For this clonotype: A read error may be the cause here, since a much bigger clone is one base away. The CDR3 does not close with the conserved phenylalanine or tryptophan, likely indicating a read error. The J gene is TRBJ2-1, the V gene TRBV12-3 or TRBV12-4; maybe TRBD2 (5 bases). Trimming removed 6 bases at V and 3 bases at J, with 15 bases between. CDR3 length: 15 residues. CDR3 bases: TGTGCCAGCAGCCCCCGGGGTGTGGTCTACAATGAGCAGTTCCTC. This translates into CASSPRGVVYNEQFL.